This T cell receptor (beta chain) originates from a study of PD-1 blockade in mismatch repair-deficient tumors. Notes on the study in general: After pembrolizumab, tumor-resident clones rose rapidly, then generally contracted before radiologic responses.

As concerns this clone: Its antigen is not known.

Data came from immunoSEQ multiplex PCR; TCRdb stores just in-frame clones and leaves some out. The repertoire has around 110,000 clones, 60% to 85% of them found once; the top ten carry roughly 4.5%. CDR1 is MNHNS and CDR2 is SASEGT in the germline V gene. The CDR3 has 14 residues. The V gene lost 4 bases and the J gene lost 4 bases, with 11 bases spanning the gap. The chain is built from TRBV6-1 and TRBJ1-5; tentatively, D is TRBD1 (6 bases). The receptor comes from an adult with mismatch repair-deficient cancer. The sample consisted of peripheral blood, taken 60 weeks after starting pembrolizumab. The CDR3 loop is CASSGQVGNQPQHF. The CDR3 DNA reads as TGTGCCAGCAGTGGACAGGTTGGAAATCAGCCCCAGCATTTT.